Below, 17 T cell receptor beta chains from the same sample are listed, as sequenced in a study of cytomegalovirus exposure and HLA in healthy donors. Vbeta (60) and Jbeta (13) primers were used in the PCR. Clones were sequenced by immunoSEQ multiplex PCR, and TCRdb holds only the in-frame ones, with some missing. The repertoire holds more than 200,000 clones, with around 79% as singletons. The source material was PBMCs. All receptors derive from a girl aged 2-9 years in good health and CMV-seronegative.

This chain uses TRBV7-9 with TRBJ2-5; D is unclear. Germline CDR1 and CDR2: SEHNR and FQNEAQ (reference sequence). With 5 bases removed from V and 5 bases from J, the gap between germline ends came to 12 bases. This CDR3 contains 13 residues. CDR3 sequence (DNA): TGTGCCAGCAGCCCGCCGGGTCGGGAGACCCAGTACTTC. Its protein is CASSPPGRETQYF.

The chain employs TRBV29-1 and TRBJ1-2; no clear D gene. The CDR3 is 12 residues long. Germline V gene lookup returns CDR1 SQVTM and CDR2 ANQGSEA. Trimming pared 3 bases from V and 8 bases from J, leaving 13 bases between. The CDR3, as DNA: TGCAGCGTTGACGAGGGTTCGGGAGGCTACACCTTC. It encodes CSVDEGSGGYTF.

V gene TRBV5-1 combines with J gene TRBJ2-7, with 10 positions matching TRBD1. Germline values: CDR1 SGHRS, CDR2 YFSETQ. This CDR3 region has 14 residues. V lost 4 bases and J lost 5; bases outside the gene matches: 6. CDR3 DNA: TGCGCCAGCAGCAATGACAGGGGGCTCAACGAGCAGTACTTC. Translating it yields CASSNDRGLNEQYF.

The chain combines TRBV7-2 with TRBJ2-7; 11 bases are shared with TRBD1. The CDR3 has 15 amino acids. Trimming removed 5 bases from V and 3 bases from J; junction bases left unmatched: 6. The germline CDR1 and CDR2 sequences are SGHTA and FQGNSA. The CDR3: CASSHRTGGSYEQYF. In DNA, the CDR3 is TGTGCCAGCAGCCATAGGACAGGGGGCAGCTACGAGCAGTACTTC.

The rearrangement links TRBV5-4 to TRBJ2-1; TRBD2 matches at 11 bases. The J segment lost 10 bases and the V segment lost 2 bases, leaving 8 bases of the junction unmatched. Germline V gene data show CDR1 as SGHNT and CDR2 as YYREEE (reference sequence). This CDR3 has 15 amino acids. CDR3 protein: CASSFELAGVGEQFF. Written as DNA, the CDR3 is TGTGCCAGCAGCTTCGAACTAGCGGGGGTGGGGGAGCAGTTCTTC.

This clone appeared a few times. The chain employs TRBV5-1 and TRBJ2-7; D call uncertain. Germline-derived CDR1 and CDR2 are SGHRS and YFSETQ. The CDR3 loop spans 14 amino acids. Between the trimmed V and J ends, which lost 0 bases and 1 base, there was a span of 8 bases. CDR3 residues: CASSLASESYEQYF. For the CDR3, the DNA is TGCGCCAGCAGCTTGGCCTCGGAGTCCTACGAGCAGTACTTC.

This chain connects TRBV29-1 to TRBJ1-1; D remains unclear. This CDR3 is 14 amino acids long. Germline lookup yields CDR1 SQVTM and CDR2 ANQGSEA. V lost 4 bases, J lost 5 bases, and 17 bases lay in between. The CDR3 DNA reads TGCAGCGTTGTTCGCGGGGAGGGTTATACTGAAGCTTTCTTT. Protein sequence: CSVVRGEGYTEAFF.

This CDR3 is CASSNRQNTEAFF. CDR3 nucleotide sequence: TGCGCCAGCAGCAACAGGCAGAACACTGAAGCTTTCTTT. The V gene is TRBV10-1, the J gene TRBJ1-1; weak D call: TRBD1 (5 bases). The CDR3 has 13 residues. Trimming removed 6 bases from V and 1 base from J, with 9 bases in between. CDR1 WNHNN and CDR2 SYGVQD come from the germline V gene (reference sequence).

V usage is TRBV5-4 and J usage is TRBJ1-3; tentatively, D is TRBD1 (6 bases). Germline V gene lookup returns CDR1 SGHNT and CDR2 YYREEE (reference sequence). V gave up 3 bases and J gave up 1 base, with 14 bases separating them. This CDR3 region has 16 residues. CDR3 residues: CASSWGGGASGNTIYF. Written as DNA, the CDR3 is TGTGCCAGCAGCTGGGGAGGGGGGGCATCTGGAAACACCATATATTTT.

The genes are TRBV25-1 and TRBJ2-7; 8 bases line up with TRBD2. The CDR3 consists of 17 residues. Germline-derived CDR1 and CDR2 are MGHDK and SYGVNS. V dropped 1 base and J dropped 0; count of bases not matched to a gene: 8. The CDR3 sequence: CASSESSTSAFSYEQYF. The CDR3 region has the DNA TGTGCCAGCAGTGAATCTTCGACTAGCGCCTTCTCCTACGAGCAGTACTTC.

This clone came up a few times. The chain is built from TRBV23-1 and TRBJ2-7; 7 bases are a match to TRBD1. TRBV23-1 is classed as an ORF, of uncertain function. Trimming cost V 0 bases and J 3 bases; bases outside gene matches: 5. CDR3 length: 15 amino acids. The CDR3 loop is CASSQSTGRFYEQYF. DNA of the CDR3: TGCGCCAGCAGTCAATCGACAGGGCGATTCTACGAGCAGTACTTC.

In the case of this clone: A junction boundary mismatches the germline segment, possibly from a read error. The DNA for the CDR3 is TGTTCCAGCGGCGACAGGGGCTTCGGCGAGCAGTACTTC. This translates into CSSGDRGFGEQYF. The chain links TRBV7-9 to TRBJ2-7; 8 positions match TRBD1. Germline V gene lookup returns CDR1 SEHNR and CDR2 FQNEAQ (reference sequence). The CDR3 is made up of 13 amino acids.

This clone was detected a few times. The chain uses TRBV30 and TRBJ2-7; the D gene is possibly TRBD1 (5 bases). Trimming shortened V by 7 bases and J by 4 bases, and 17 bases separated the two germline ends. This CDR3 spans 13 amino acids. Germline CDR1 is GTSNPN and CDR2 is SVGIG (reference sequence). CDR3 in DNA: TGTGCCTTAAACCCAGGGAATGTTTACGAGCAGTACTTC. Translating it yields CALNPGNVYEQYF. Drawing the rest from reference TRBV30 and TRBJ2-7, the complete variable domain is SQTIHQWPATLVQPVGSPLSLECTVEGTSNPNLYWYRQAAGRGLQLLFYSVGIGQISSEVPQNLSASRPQDRQFILSSKKLLLSDSGFYLCALNPGNVYEQYFGPGTRLTVT.

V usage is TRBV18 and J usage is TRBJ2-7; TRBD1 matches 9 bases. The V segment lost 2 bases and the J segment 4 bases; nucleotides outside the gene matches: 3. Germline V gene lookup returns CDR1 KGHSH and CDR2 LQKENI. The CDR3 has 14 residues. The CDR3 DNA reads TGTGCCAGCTCACCATCCGGACAGGGGTACGAGCAGTACTTC. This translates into CASSPSGQGYEQYF.

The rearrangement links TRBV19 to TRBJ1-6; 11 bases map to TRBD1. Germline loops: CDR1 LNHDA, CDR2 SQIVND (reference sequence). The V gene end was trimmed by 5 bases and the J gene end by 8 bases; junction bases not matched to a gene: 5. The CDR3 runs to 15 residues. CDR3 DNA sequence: TGTGCCAGTAGTCTGGGACAGGGGGTCGATTCACCCCTCCACTTT. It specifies CASSLGQGVDSPLHF. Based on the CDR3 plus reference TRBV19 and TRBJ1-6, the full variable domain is DGGITQSPKYLFRKEGQNVTLSCEQNLNHDAMYWYRQDPGQGLRLIYYSQIVNDFQKGDIAEGYSVSREKKESFPLTVTSAQKNPTAFYLCASSLGQGVDSPLHFGNGTRLTVT.

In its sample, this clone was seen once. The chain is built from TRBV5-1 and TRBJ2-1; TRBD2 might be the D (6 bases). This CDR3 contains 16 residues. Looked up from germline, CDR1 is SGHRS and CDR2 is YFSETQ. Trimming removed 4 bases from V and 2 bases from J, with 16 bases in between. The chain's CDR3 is CASSRDSTPAYNEQFF. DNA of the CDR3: TGCGCCAGCAGCCGGGACTCCACCCCAGCCTACAATGAGCAGTTCTTC.

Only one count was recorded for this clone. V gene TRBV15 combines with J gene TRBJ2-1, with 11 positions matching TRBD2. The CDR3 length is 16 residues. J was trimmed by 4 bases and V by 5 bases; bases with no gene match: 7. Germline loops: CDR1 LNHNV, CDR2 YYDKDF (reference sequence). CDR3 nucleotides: TGTGCCACCAGCCAGTCGACTAGCGGGGTATACAATGAGCAGTTCTTC. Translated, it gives CATSQSTSGVYNEQFF.